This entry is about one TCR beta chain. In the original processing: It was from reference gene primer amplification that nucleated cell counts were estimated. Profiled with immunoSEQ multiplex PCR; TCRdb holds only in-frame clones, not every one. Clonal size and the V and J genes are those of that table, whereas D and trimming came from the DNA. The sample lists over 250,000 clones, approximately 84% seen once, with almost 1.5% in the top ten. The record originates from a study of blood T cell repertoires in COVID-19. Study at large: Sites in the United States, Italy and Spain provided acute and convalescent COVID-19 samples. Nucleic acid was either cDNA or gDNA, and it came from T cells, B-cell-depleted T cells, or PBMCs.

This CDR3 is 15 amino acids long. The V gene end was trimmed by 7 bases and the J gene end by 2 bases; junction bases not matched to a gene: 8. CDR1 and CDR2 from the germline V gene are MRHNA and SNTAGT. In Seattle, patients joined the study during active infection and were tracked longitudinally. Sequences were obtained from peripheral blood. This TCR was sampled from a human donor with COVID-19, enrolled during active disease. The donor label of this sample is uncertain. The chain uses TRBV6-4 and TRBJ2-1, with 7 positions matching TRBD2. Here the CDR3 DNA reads TGTGCCAGCACCTCCATAGCGGGTACCTACAATGAGCAGTTCTTC. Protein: CASTSIAGTYNEQFF.